This TCR beta chain was retrieved from a study of vaccination and CD4 T cells after COVID-19. This CDR3 is 13 amino acids long. Trimming removed 5 bases at V and 4 bases at J, with 11 bases between. Looked up from germline, CDR1 is ENHRY and CDR2 is SYGVKD. The Oncomine TCR Beta short-read assay was what sequenced the DNA obtained from cultured CD4+ T cells. TCRdb reprocessed the PCR reads with MiXCR, giving one entry per CDR3 protein. Among more than 6,000 distinct CDR3 sequences listed, 68% were seen once. The sample holds a few counts of this clonotype. Antigen specificity is unknown. Stated treatment: roughly ten-day PBMC culture with coronavirus spike peptide pools or control peptides (ViraFEST assay). ViraFEST enlarged antigen-specific T cell populations with peptide pools and afterwards sequenced TCRs.

The receptor was isolated from a human donor who had recovered from COVID-19. Sequencing was performed on CD4+ T cells from blood, cultured in vitro. The rearrangement joins TRBV10-3 to TRBJ1-1; D unresolved. In DNA form, the CDR3 reads TGTGCCATCAGTAACGTGCCTGGCACTGAAGCTTTCTTT. The encoded protein is CAISNVPGTEAFF.